The 27 T cell receptor beta chains presented below share a single source sample, sequenced in a study of regulatory T cells in long-lasting Graves disease. As for time point: newly diagnosed GD, antithyroid drugs for less than 3 months. The TCR library was made from RNA extracted from PBMCs. For TCR beta, libraries came from iRepertoire HTBI primers and Arm-PCR of CDR3 regions. TCRdb processed the multiplex PCR reads anew with MiXCR; each CDR3 protein has one entry. The sample has around 450,000 distinct CDR3 sequences, just under 15% seen once. The data also belong to a second study, concerning T cells in Graves' hyperthyroidism and ophthalmopathy.

The starting material was peripheral blood mononuclear cells (PBMCs), obtained at new diagnosis, from a patient treated with antithyroid drugs. The origin of the receptors is a woman aged 30 to 39 with Graves disease.

This clonotype was recorded at least ten times. At one end, the junction sequence differs from germline, possibly due to a read error. The chain has TRBV10-1 and TRBJ2-2; tentative D call: TRBD1 (6 bases). Germline CDR1 is WNHNN and CDR2 is SYGVQD (reference sequence). This CDR3 comprises 13 residues. CDR3 DNA sequence: TGTGCCAGCAGCACTCAGGGGACCGGGGAGCTGTTTTTT. Translating it yields CASSTQGTGELFF.

At least ten counts were recorded for this clonotype. The chain recombines TRBV12-3 or TRBV12-4 with TRBJ1-5, with a weak D call TRBD1 (5 bases). V shed 7 bases and J shed 1 base, with 17 bases lying between them. The CDR3 is 16 residues long. This CDR3 reads CASTSREWKSNQPQHF. The CDR3 bases are TGTGCCAGCACCTCCAGGGAGTGGAAGAGCAATCAGCCCCAGCATTTT.

Many counts were recorded for this clonotype. The chain recombines TRBV20-1 with TRBJ2-5; D is possibly TRBD1 (6 bases). Germline values: CDR1 DFQATT, CDR2 SNEGSKA (reference sequence). V dropped 4 bases and J dropped 5 bases, with 11 bases sitting between them. The CDR3 totals 12 residues. The CDR3 protein is CSATDQGETQYF. CDR3 nucleotides: TGCAGTGCTACGGACCAGGGGGAGACCCAGTACTTC.

In this sample, this clonotype turned up many times. The genes are TRBV7-4 and TRBJ2-7, with 9 nucleotides matching TRBD2. The germline CDR1 and CDR2 sequences are SGHVT and SQSDAQ. This CDR3 has 17 residues. V lost 4 bases and J lost 4; bases outside the gene matches: 14. CDR3 sequence (DNA): TGTGCCAGCAGCTCGGCTAGCGGGGACTGGTCTGTGTACGAGCAGTACTTC. This encodes CASSSASGDWSVYEQYF.

This clonotype was counted at least ten times. V is TRBV9 and J is TRBJ1-2; unclear D gene. CDR1 and CDR2 (germline): SGDLS, YYNGEE. This CDR3 has 15 residues. V lost 0 bases and J lost 6, with 15 bases in between. The CDR3 DNA reads as TGTGCCAGCAGCGTAGGTGCTCAGAGCCCCAATGGCTACACCTTC. It encodes CASSVGAQSPNGYTF.

Notes on this clonotype: A far larger clone lies a single base away; this is likely a read error. This chain links TRBV2 with TRBJ2-5; 12 nucleotides line up with TRBD1. This CDR3 has 16 residues. CDR1 is SNHLY and CDR2 is FYNNEI in the germline V gene. V lost 5 bases to trimming and J lost 11 bases; unmatched junction nucleotides: 15. This CDR3 is CASSIYPGTGGDEQYF. CDR3 nucleotides: TGTGCCAGCAGTATCTACCCCGGGACAGGGGGCGATGAGCAGTACTTC.

This clonotype was counted many times. The gene calls are TRBV18 and TRBJ2-7; D is unclear. The germline V gene has CDR1 KGHSH and CDR2 LQKENI. V shed 0 bases and J shed 0 bases, with 6 bases lying between them. This CDR3 contains 14 residues. For the CDR3, the DNA is TGTGCCAGCTCACCACCGGCCCCCTCCTACGAGCAGTACTTC. This translates into CASSPPAPSYEQYF.

The table lists this clonotype with a few counts. CDR3 in amino acids: CASGFSGPEPYEQYF. CDR3 sequence (DNA): TGTGCCAGCGGATTTAGCGGGCCTGAGCCCTACGAGCAGTACTTC. V usage is TRBV6-1 and J usage is TRBJ2-7; 7 positions agree with TRBD2. CDR1 is MNHNS, CDR2 SASEGT, per germline. V lost 8 bases, J lost 2 bases, and 12 bases stayed unmatched. This CDR3 is 15 amino acids long.

V usage is TRBV12-3 or TRBV12-4 and J usage is TRBJ1-6; D uncertain. The CDR3 is 15 amino acids. Trimming took off 3 bases at V and 0 bases at J, with 6 bases between the two ends. CDR3 sequence: CASSFKSSYNSPLHF. In DNA, the CDR3 is TGTGCCAGCAGTTTCAAAAGCTCCTATAATTCACCCCTCCACTTT.

Of note for this clonotype: A read error is the likely source, as a far larger clone sits one nucleotide away. V is TRBV29-1 and J is TRBJ2-7, with D perhaps given as TRBD1 or TRBD2 (5 bases each). V lost 0 bases and J 7 bases, leaving 25 bases between the germline ends. The CDR3 is 17 residues long. Germline V lookup: CDR1 SQVTM, CDR2 ANQGSEA. The CDR3 spells CSVEDLGGWNSYNEQYF. DNA for the CDR3: TGCAGCGTTGAAGATCTTGGGGGTTGGAACTCCTACAATGAGCAGTACTTC.

This chain links TRBV4-2 with TRBJ1-6; the D is unclear. The CDR3 covers 17 residues. The germline V gene encodes CDR1 LGHNA and CDR2 YNFKEQ. Trimming stripped 1 base from V and 0 bases from J, with 10 bases between. The CDR3 DNA follows: TGTGCCAGCAGCCAAGGTCGTAGGAGCTCCTATAATTCACCCCTCCACTTT. Residues: CASSQGRRSSYNSPLHF.

This clonotype was recorded at least ten times. V usage is TRBV3-1 and J usage is TRBJ2-7, with TRBD1 matching 7 bases. The CDR3 has 14 amino acids. Germline lookup yields CDR1 LGHDT and CDR2 YNNKEL (reference sequence). Germline trimming cut 7 bases from V and 4 bases from J; bases unmatched to any gene: 10. This CDR3 is CASTPSGRGYEQYF. The DNA for the CDR3 is TGTGCCAGCACCCCCTCGGGCAGGGGGTACGAGCAGTACTTC.

Comment on this clonotype: A read error may explain this, as a much larger clone is one base away. The conserved phenylalanine or tryptophan is not found at the CDR3 terminus, so this likely reflects a read error. The chain has TRBV7-3 and TRBJ2-3, with 12 bases fitting TRBD2. Unmatched junction bases numbered 5, after V lost 6 bases and J lost 4 bases. Per the germline V gene, CDR1 is SGHTA and CDR2 is FQGTGA. The CDR3 consists of 15 residues. In DNA, the CDR3 is TGTGCCAGCAGGCCAACTAGCGGGAGGTCAGATACGCAGTATCTT. Its protein is CASRPTSGRSDTQYL.

This clonotype was seen a few times. The chain recombines TRBV24-1 with TRBJ2-7, with TRBD1 identical over 11 bases. Losses at the gene ends were 4 bases for V and 2 bases for J; bases not matched to a gene: 6. The CDR3 runs 16 residues. Per the germline V gene, CDR1 is KGHDR and CDR2 is SFDVKD. This chain's CDR3 is CATSEGDRGGPYEQYF. Written as DNA, the CDR3 is TGTGCCACCAGTGAGGGGGACAGGGGGGGGCCCTACGAGCAGTACTTC.

Many counts were recorded for this clonotype. The CDR3 DNA reads TGTGCCAGCAGACCCGGGACAGGGGTTGTGCAGACCCAGTACTTC. Its translation is CASRPGTGVVQTQYF. The chain recombines TRBV12-3 or TRBV12-4 with TRBJ2-5; 10 positions agree with TRBD1. The trim removed 6 bases at V and 6 bases at J, leaving 10 bases unmatched. CDR3 length: 15 amino acids.

This chain joins TRBV6-1 and TRBJ2-3; TRBD2 agrees at 9 bases. The V segment lost 4 bases and the J segment 5 bases; nucleotides outside the gene matches: 7. The CDR3 extends over 15 amino acids. CDR1 MNHNS and CDR2 SASEGT come from the germline V gene. In DNA, the CDR3 is TGTGCCAGCAGTGGATTAGCGGGAGAACTAGATACGCAGTATTTT. It encodes CASSGLAGELDTQYF.

This clonotype was counted ten times or more. This chain connects TRBV20-1 to TRBJ2-7, with TRBD1 identical over 7 bases. Germline V gives CDR1 DFQATT, CDR2 SNEGSKA (reference sequence). After removal of 0 bases from V and 6 bases from J, the junction contained 8 bases not matched to a gene. The CDR3 extends over 14 amino acids. The CDR3 here is CSARDVGTVSEQYF. The CDR3 DNA reads TGCAGTGCTAGAGATGTAGGGACAGTAAGCGAGCAGTACTTC.

This clonotype occurred many times. The rearrangement uses TRBV28 and TRBJ1-2, with D perhaps TRBD1 (5 bases). The length of the CDR3 is 15 residues. Germline V lookup: CDR1 MDHEN, CDR2 SYDVKM. V was shortened by 2 bases and J by 11 bases, with 21 bases between the two germline ends. CDR3 DNA: TGTGCCAGCAGTTTACCCTCGCAGGGCGCGATGAGGTACACCTTC. Protein product: CASSLPSQGAMRYTF.

This clonotype was detected many times. The chain recombines TRBV2 with TRBJ1-1; D unresolved. The V end lost 3 bases, the J end lost 0 bases, and 11 bases lay between the germline ends. Germline V gives CDR1 SNHLY, CDR2 FYNNEI. This CDR3 is built from 15 residues. The CDR3 nucleotides are TGTGCCAGCAGTGAGACGGGAACCATGAACACTGAAGCTTTCTTT. It encodes CASSETGTMNTEAFF.

Many counts were recorded for this clonotype. The chain joins TRBV25-1 to TRBJ2-5, with 7 bases matching TRBD1. The germline V gene encodes CDR1 MGHDK and CDR2 SYGVNS. The CDR3 runs to 15 residues. The ends lost 3 bases at V and 2 bases at J; junction bases unmatched: 6. The CDR3 is CASSDPGQVQETQYF. CDR3 DNA: TGTGCCAGCAGTGACCCCGGACAGGTTCAAGAGACCCAGTACTTC.

The rearrangement joins TRBV12-3 or TRBV12-4 to TRBJ1-2; tentative D call: TRBD1 (6 bases). The V end was cut by 9 bases, the J end by 4 bases, with 15 bases between. This CDR3 is built from 13 residues. In nucleotides, the CDR3 is TGTGCCAGTACCACAGGGAACGTCTATGGCTACACCTTC. Protein sequence: CASTTGNVYGYTF.

In its sample, this clonotype was seen a few times. V and J are TRBV11-2 and TRBJ2-5; D perhaps matches TRBD2 (6 bases). The CDR3 is 15 amino acids. The V gene lost 1 base and the J gene lost 5 bases, with 14 bases spanning the gap. Germline V gives CDR1 SGHAT, CDR2 FQNNGV. CDR3 bases: TGTGCCAGCAGCTTAGGGGCGGGAAGAGCCGAGACCCAGTACTTC. Its protein product is CASSLGAGRAETQYF. Based on the CDR3 plus reference TRBV11-2 and TRBJ2-5, the full variable domain is EAGVAQSPRYKIIEKRQSVAFWCNPISGHATLYWYQQILGQGPKLLIQFQNNGVVDDSQLPKDRFSAERLKGVDSTLKIQPAKLEDSAVYLCASSLGAGRAETQYFGPGTRLLVL.

This clonotype has a count of ten or more. V and J are TRBV2 and TRBJ1-5; D perhaps matches TRBD1 (5 bases). From germline, CDR1 is SNHLY and CDR2 FYNNEI. V was trimmed by 7 bases and J by 1 base, leaving 8 bases between them. CDR3 length equals 13 residues. The CDR3 here is CASKGDSNQPQHF. The CDR3 coding sequence is TGTGCCAGCAAAGGGGACAGCAATCAGCCCCAGCATTTT.

This clonotype was counted many times. The rearrangement uses TRBV11-2 and TRBJ2-1; 16 nucleotides line up with TRBD2. CDR3 length: 16 residues. The J segment lost 4 bases and the V segment lost 3 bases, leaving 0 bases of the junction unmatched. The germline CDR1 and CDR2 sequences are SGHAT and FQNNGV. Here the CDR3 DNA reads TGTGCCAGCAGCTTGGGACTAGCGGGAGGGTACAATGAGCAGTTCTTC. Translated: CASSLGLAGGYNEQFF.

This clonotype was found many times. V and J are TRBV3-1 and TRBJ1-2; D is uncertain. There are 12 residues in the CDR3. The germline V gene has CDR1 LGHDT and CDR2 YNNKEL (reference sequence). Trimming removed 1 base at V and 6 bases at J, with 6 bases between. Here the CDR3 reads CASSQVLHGYTF. In DNA, the CDR3 is TGTGCCAGCAGCCAAGTCCTACATGGCTACACCTTC.

Many counts were recorded for this clonotype. The chain couples TRBV20-1 to TRBJ2-7; 7 bases match TRBD1. Germline CDR1 DFQATT, CDR2 SNEGSKA (reference sequence). J was trimmed by 3 bases and V by 3 bases; bases with no gene match: 11. The CDR3 totals 15 residues. CDR3 sequence reads: CSASPNRGRSYEQYF. CDR3 bases: TGCAGTGCTAGCCCTAACAGGGGCCGGAGCTACGAGCAGTACTTC.

A single count supports this clonotype. The chain has TRBV12-3 or TRBV12-4 and TRBJ2-2, with D possibly TRBD2 on 6 matching bases. The ends were cut back, 1 base at V and 0 bases at J, with 12 bases in the middle. The CDR3 totals 17 residues. This chain's CDR3 is CASSLEVAGPNTGELFF. The CDR3 region has the DNA TGTGCCAGCAGTTTAGAAGTGGCGGGACCGAACACCGGGGAGCTGTTTTTT.